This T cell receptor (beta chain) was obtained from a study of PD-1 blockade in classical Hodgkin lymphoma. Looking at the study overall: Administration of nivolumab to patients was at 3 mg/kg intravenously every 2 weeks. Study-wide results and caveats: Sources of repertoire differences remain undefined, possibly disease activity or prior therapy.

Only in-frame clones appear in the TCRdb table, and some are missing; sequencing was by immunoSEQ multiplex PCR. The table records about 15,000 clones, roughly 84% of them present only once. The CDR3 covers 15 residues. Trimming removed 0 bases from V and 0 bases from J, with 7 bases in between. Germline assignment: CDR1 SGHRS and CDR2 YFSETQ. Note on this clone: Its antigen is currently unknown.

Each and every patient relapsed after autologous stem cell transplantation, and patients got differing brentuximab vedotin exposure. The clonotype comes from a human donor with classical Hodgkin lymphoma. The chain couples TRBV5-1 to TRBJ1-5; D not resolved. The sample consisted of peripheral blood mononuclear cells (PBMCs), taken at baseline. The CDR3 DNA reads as TGCGCCAGCAGCTTGGGGGCAGGTAGCAATCAGCCCCAGCATTTT. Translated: CASSLGAGSNQPQHF.